This T cell receptor (beta chain) came from a study of T cell responses to AZD1222 COVID-19 vaccine. Repertoires were generated with immunoSEQ multiplex PCR, while TCRdb's copy carries only in-frame clones and drops some. In the table there are more than 50,000 clones, more than 80% of which are singletons. The CDR3 has 15 amino acids. Germline V gives CDR1 SGHAT, CDR2 FQNNGV. Between the trimmed V and J ends, which lost 2 bases and 8 bases, there was a span of 18 bases. The source of this sequence is an adult in good health. The sample here was peripheral blood, taken on day 0 of AZD1222 vaccination. The chain joins TRBV11-2 to TRBJ1-1, with D uncertain. DNA for the CDR3: TGTGCCAGCAGCTTATCCCCGGGAGGGTACCCAGAAGCTTTCTTT. It is translated as CASSLSPGGYPEAFF.